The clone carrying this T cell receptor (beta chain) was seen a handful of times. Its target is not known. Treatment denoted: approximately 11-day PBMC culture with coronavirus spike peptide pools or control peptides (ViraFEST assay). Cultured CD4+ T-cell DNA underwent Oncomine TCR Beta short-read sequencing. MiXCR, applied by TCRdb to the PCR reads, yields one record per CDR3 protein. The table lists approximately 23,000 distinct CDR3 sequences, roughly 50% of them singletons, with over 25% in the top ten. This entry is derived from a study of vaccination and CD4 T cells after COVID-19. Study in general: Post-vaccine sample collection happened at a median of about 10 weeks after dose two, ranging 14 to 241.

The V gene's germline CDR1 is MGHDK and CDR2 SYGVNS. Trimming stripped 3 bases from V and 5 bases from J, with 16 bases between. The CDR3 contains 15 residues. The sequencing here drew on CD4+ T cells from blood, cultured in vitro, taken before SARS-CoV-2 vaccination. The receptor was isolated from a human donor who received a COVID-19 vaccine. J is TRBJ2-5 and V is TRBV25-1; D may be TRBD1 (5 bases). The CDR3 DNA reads TGTGCCAGCAGTGATCCCGGGCAGGCAGGGGAGACCCAGTACTTC. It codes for CASSDPGQAGETQYF.